The rows below give T cell receptor beta chains drawn from one sample of a study of blood T cells in healthy people across ages. TCRdb reprocessed the 5' RACE reads via MiXCR and lists one record per CDR3 protein. The top ten clones hold more than 6% of a sample with over 1,200,000 distinct CDR3 sequences, 59% of them seen once. Sequences were obtained from blood. These receptor sequences come from a man aged 18 to 30 in good health. CDR3s include the opening cysteine and the closing phenylalanine or tryptophan. The D gene is left open where the match is weak. A clone size is listed for some rows: how often the clone was seen (once, few, many), or a class if it is expanded.

j_gene: TRBJ2-1; abundance: .; len: 18; v_gene: TRBV7-9; d_gene: TRBD1; CDR3nt: TGTGCCAGCAGCTTATTCCCTTGGACAGGGACGACCTACAATGAGCAGTTCTTC; CDR3aa: CASSLFPWTGTTYNEQFF
j_gene: TRBJ2-5; abundance: .; len: 16; v_gene: TRBV6-6; d_gene: TRBD2; CDR3nt: TGTGCCAGCAGTTACGTCTCCAGCGGGGGTGGAGAGACCCAGTACTTC; CDR3aa: CASSYVSSGGGETQYF
j_gene: TRBJ2-3; abundance: once; len: 14; v_gene: TRBV12-3/TRBV12-4; d_gene: .; CDR3nt: TGTGCCAGCAGTTGGGCAGGGGAGACAGATACGCAGTATTTT; CDR3aa: CASSWAGETDTQYF
j_gene: TRBJ2-3; abundance: few; len: 14; v_gene: TRBV2; d_gene: .; CDR3nt: TGTGCCAGCAGTACCTGGACAGTGGCCGATACGCAGTATTTT; CDR3aa: CASSTWTVADTQYF
j_gene: TRBJ1-2; abundance: .; len: 14; v_gene: TRBV20-1; d_gene: TRBD1; CDR3nt: TGCAGTGCTAGTGCCACAGGGGACCCATATGGCTACACCTTC; CDR3aa: CSASATGDPYGYTF
j_gene: TRBJ1-2; abundance: .; len: 13; v_gene: TRBV12-3/TRBV12-4; d_gene: TRBD1; CDR3nt: TGTGCCAGTTCCGCCGGGACAGTCTATGGCTACACCTTC; CDR3aa: CASSAGTVYGYTF
j_gene: TRBJ1-2; abundance: .; len: 13; v_gene: TRBV7-6; d_gene: .; CDR3nt: TGTGCCAGCAGCTTAGCCAGGGAAGTGGGCTACACCTTC; CDR3aa: CASSLAREVGYTF
j_gene: TRBJ2-3; abundance: .; len: 14; v_gene: TRBV6-2/TRBV6-3; d_gene: .; CDR3nt: TGTGCCAGCAGACTCAGGGTAGGCACAGATACGCAGTATTTT; CDR3aa: CASRLRVGTDTQYF
j_gene: TRBJ2-6; abundance: few; len: 17; v_gene: TRBV13; d_gene: .; CDR3nt: TGTGCCAGCAGCTTAGTCGGTACAGGCTCCGGGGCCAACGTCCTGACTTTC; CDR3aa: CASSLVGTGSGANVLTF
j_gene: TRBJ2-7; abundance: few; len: 18; v_gene: TRBV27; d_gene: TRBD2; CDR3nt: TGTGCCAGCAGCCCTTTGGGACTAGCGGGGCCTTCACACCACGAGCAGTACTTC; CDR3aa: CASSPLGLAGPSHHEQYF
j_gene: TRBJ2-4; abundance: few; len: 16; v_gene: TRBV20-1; d_gene: .; CDR3nt: TGCAGTGCTAAAGAGGCAGGGGCGCGGGGCAAAAACATTCAGTACTTC; CDR3aa: CSAKEAGARGKNIQYF
j_gene: TRBJ2-5; abundance: .; len: 18; v_gene: TRBV7-9; d_gene: TRBD2; CDR3nt: TGTGCCAGCAGCTTAGGGCGACTAGCGGGAGGGCTAAAAGAGACCCAGTACTTC; CDR3aa: CASSLGRLAGGLKETQYF
j_gene: TRBJ2-1; abundance: .; len: 15; v_gene: TRBV12-3/TRBV12-4; d_gene: .; CDR3nt: TGTGCCAGCAGTTTTGCCGGGACACGGAGGAATGAGCAGTTCTTC; CDR3aa: CASSFAGTRRNEQFF
j_gene: TRBJ2-7; abundance: .; len: 16; v_gene: TRBV4-3; d_gene: .; CDR3nt: TGCGCCAGCAGCCAAGATCCCCAGGGGAGTTCCAACGAGCAGTACTTC; CDR3aa: CASSQDPQGSSNEQYF
j_gene: TRBJ2-1; abundance: .; len: 17; v_gene: TRBV6-2/TRBV6-3; d_gene: .; CDR3nt: TGTGCCAGCAGTTACTCTGACCGGGACCGGAGCTCCTACGAGCAGTTCTTC; CDR3aa: CASSYSDRDRSSYEQFF
j_gene: TRBJ2-2; abundance: .; len: 12; v_gene: TRBV2; d_gene: TRBD1; CDR3nt: TGTGCCAGGGAGCAGGCTACAGGGGAACTGTTTTTT; CDR3aa: CAREQATGELFF
j_gene: TRBJ2-1; abundance: .; len: 14; v_gene: TRBV27; d_gene: TRBD2; CDR3nt: TGTGCCAGCAGTTTAGCGCTAGCGGGGGGGGATCAGTTCTTC; CDR3aa: CASSLALAGGDQFF
j_gene: TRBJ1-2; abundance: few; len: 13; v_gene: TRBV12-5; d_gene: .; CDR3nt: TGTGCTAGTGTTTTCAGGCTGTACTATGGCTACACCTTC; CDR3aa: CASVFRLYYGYTF
j_gene: TRBJ2-4; abundance: .; len: 18; v_gene: TRBV5-6; d_gene: .; CDR3nt: TGTGCCAGCAGCTTGAATAGGGGTCGAGAGTTGGCCAAAAACATTCAGTACTTC; CDR3aa: CASSLNRGRELAKNIQYF
j_gene: TRBJ2-7; abundance: few; len: 15; v_gene: TRBV4-1; d_gene: .; CDR3nt: TGCGCCAGCAGCCAAGTCCCTGGGCCTCTAAACGAGCAGTACTTC; CDR3aa: CASSQVPGPLNEQYF
j_gene: TRBJ2-7; abundance: .; len: 14; v_gene: TRBV29-1; d_gene: .; CDR3nt: TGCAGCGTCCGAGGTGGGGGCTCTGCCTACGAGCAGTACTTC; CDR3aa: CSVRGGGSAYEQYF
j_gene: TRBJ2-7; abundance: .; len: 15; v_gene: TRBV20-1; d_gene: TRBD2; CDR3nt: TGCAGTGCTAGTCGGACTAGCGGGGGGCTCTACGAGCAGTACTTC; CDR3aa: CSASRTSGGLYEQYF
j_gene: TRBJ2-7; abundance: .; len: 13; v_gene: TRBV7-2; d_gene: .; CDR3nt: TGTGCCAGCGCCTCGCTAGCGAGTCACGAGCAGTACTTC; CDR3aa: CASASLASHEQYF
j_gene: TRBJ2-6; abundance: .; len: 12; v_gene: TRBV25-1; d_gene: .; CDR3nt: TGTGCCAGTACGGGCCGTTTCAACGTCCTGACTTTC; CDR3aa: CASTGRFNVLTF
j_gene: TRBJ2-6; abundance: .; len: 16; v_gene: TRBV25-1; d_gene: TRBD1; CDR3nt: TGTGCCAGCAGTAGGGACAGGATCTCTGGGGCCAACGTCCTGACTTTC; CDR3aa: CASSRDRISGANVLTF
j_gene: TRBJ1-6; abundance: .; len: 13; v_gene: TRBV7-2; d_gene: .; CDR3nt: TGTGCCAGCAGACAGGGTTTAGTGTCACCCCTCCACTTT; CDR3aa: CASRQGLVSPLHF
j_gene: TRBJ2-4; abundance: .; len: 19; v_gene: TRBV14; d_gene: TRBD2; CDR3nt: TGTGCCAGCAGCGCCCTTCCTAGCGGGAGAAGGGTTGCCAAAAACATTCAGTACTTC; CDR3aa: CASSALPSGRRVAKNIQYF
j_gene: TRBJ2-7; abundance: few; len: 15; v_gene: TRBV20-1; d_gene: .; CDR3nt: TGCAGTGCGACGAGCCAGCAGGAGACCAACTACGAGCAGTACTTC; CDR3aa: CSATSQQETNYEQYF
j_gene: TRBJ2-7; abundance: .; len: 12; v_gene: TRBV6-2/TRBV6-3; d_gene: .; CDR3nt: TGTGCCAGTCACGGGCCCGATCGAGAGCAGTACTTC; CDR3aa: CASHGPDREQYF
j_gene: TRBJ2-7; abundance: .; len: 16; v_gene: TRBV27; d_gene: .; CDR3nt: TGTGCCAGCAGTGCGCTCGTGGGGGCTGGAGTCTACGAGCAGTACTTC; CDR3aa: CASSALVGAGVYEQYF
j_gene: TRBJ1-2; abundance: .; len: 16; v_gene: TRBV15; d_gene: TRBD1; CDR3nt: TGTGCCACCAGCAGAGATCGGGGGACAGGGGGCCATGGCTACACCTTC; CDR3aa: CATSRDRGTGGHGYTF
j_gene: TRBJ2-7; abundance: .; len: 13; v_gene: TRBV10-2; d_gene: TRBD1; CDR3nt: TGCGCCAGCAGTGAGGACAGGGACTACGAGCAGTACTTC; CDR3aa: CASSEDRDYEQYF
j_gene: TRBJ1-5; abundance: .; len: 14; v_gene: TRBV7-2; d_gene: .; CDR3nt: TGTGCCAGCAGCCTAACACGGGGGGTACGGCCCCAGCATTTT; CDR3aa: CASSLTRGVRPQHF
j_gene: TRBJ2-7; abundance: few; len: 17; v_gene: TRBV4-3; d_gene: .; CDR3nt: TGCGCCAGCAGCCAAGAAATCGCCTCGATGAGTACTTACGAGCAGTACTTC; CDR3aa: CASSQEIASMSTYEQYF
j_gene: TRBJ1-1; abundance: .; len: 15; v_gene: TRBV4-3; d_gene: .; CDR3nt: TGCGCCAGCAGCCAGCGAATAGAACAGAACACTGAAGCTTTCTTT; CDR3aa: CASSQRIEQNTEAFF
j_gene: TRBJ2-3; abundance: .; len: 13; v_gene: TRBV20-1; d_gene: .; CDR3nt: TGCAGTGCTAGCCTCAGGGGAGTGGATACGCAGTATTTT; CDR3aa: CSASLRGVDTQYF
j_gene: TRBJ2-1; abundance: once; len: 12; v_gene: TRBV6-1; d_gene: .; CDR3nt: TGTGCCAGCAAGTACTGGGGGAATGAGCAGTTCTTC; CDR3aa: CASKYWGNEQFF
j_gene: TRBJ1-4; abundance: .; len: 16; v_gene: TRBV15; d_gene: .; CDR3nt: TGTGCCACCAGCGCCAGGCCAGGGGTCGGTAGCGAAAAACTGTTTTTT; CDR3aa: CATSARPGVGSEKLFF
j_gene: TRBJ1-1; abundance: few; len: 12; v_gene: TRBV28; d_gene: .; CDR3nt: TGTGCCAGCAGTTTCGGCAGACCTGAAGCTTTCTTT; CDR3aa: CASSFGRPEAFF
j_gene: TRBJ2-5; abundance: few; len: 13; v_gene: TRBV29-1; d_gene: TRBD1; CDR3nt: TGCAGCGTTGGGGGACAGGGGCAGGTGACCCAGTACTTC; CDR3aa: CSVGGQGQVTQYF
j_gene: TRBJ2-7; abundance: .; len: 13; v_gene: TRBV29-1; d_gene: .; CDR3nt: TGCAGCGTTAGGGCAGGGGATGGGTACGAGCAGTACTTC; CDR3aa: CSVRAGDGYEQYF
j_gene: TRBJ2-1; abundance: .; len: 16; v_gene: TRBV4-1; d_gene: .; CDR3nt: TGCACCAGCAGCCAACATACAGGGAGCTCCTACAATGAGCAGTTCTTC; CDR3aa: CTSSQHTGSSYNEQFF
j_gene: TRBJ1-1; abundance: many; len: 13; v_gene: TRBV6-4; d_gene: .; CDR3nt: TGTGCCAGCAGTGACTCGGCTCAGGGAGCATCTTTCTTT; CDR3aa: CASSDSAQGASFF
j_gene: TRBJ2-1; abundance: .; len: 14; v_gene: TRBV29-1; d_gene: TRBD1; CDR3nt: TGCAGCGTTTGGGGGGGGACAGGGAGCAATGAGCAGTTCTTC; CDR3aa: CSVWGGTGSNEQFF
j_gene: TRBJ2-1; abundance: .; len: 14; v_gene: TRBV4-2; d_gene: .; CDR3nt: TGTGCCAGCAGCGAGGAAGGGGAAGGGGATGAGCAGTTCTTC; CDR3aa: CASSEEGEGDEQFF
j_gene: TRBJ2-5; abundance: few; len: 16; v_gene: TRBV2; d_gene: .; CDR3nt: TGTGCCAGCAGTGAAGCGGCAGCCTTCTTCCAAGAGACCCAGTACTTC; CDR3aa: CASSEAAAFFQETQYF
j_gene: TRBJ2-3; abundance: .; len: 15; v_gene: TRBV6-1; d_gene: .; CDR3nt: TGTGCCAGCAGTGTTCGCCCGAGGGGCACAGATACGCAGTATTTT; CDR3aa: CASSVRPRGTDTQYF
j_gene: TRBJ2-3; abundance: .; len: 15; v_gene: TRBV29-1; d_gene: .; CDR3nt: TGCAGCGTTGAGGGAGCCGGGGCTAGCACAGATACGCAGTATTTT; CDR3aa: CSVEGAGASTDTQYF
j_gene: TRBJ1-2; abundance: .; len: 14; v_gene: TRBV29-1; d_gene: .; CDR3nt: TGCAGCGTTGTTGTCCCGGGTTACGGTTATGGCTACACCTTC; CDR3aa: CSVVVPGYGYGYTF
j_gene: TRBJ2-1; abundance: few; len: 12; v_gene: TRBV6-1; d_gene: .; CDR3nt: TGTGCCAGCAGTTCCTATAACAATGAGCAGTTCTTC; CDR3aa: CASSSYNNEQFF
j_gene: TRBJ2-3; abundance: .; len: 16; v_gene: TRBV20-1; d_gene: TRBD2; CDR3nt: TGCAGTGCTAGACCTGGGACTAGCGGGAGAAGAGATACGCAGTATTTT; CDR3aa: CSARPGTSGRRDTQYF
j_gene: TRBJ2-5; abundance: .; len: 13; v_gene: TRBV11-2; d_gene: .; CDR3nt: TGTGCCAGCAACAGCTATTACCAAGAGACCCAGTACTTC; CDR3aa: CASNSYYQETQYF
j_gene: TRBJ2-7; abundance: .; len: 16; v_gene: TRBV20-1; d_gene: .; CDR3nt: TGCAGTGCTAGAGACCCCGGGGGGCCGCTCTCCTACGAGCAGTACTTC; CDR3aa: CSARDPGGPLSYEQYF
j_gene: TRBJ1-2; abundance: once; len: 15; v_gene: TRBV6-1; d_gene: TRBD1; CDR3nt: TGTGCCAGCAGTGGTCCGACAGGGTCGGTGGGCGGCTACACCTTC; CDR3aa: CASSGPTGSVGGYTF